This TCR beta chain was observed in a study of blood T cell repertoires in COVID-19. The table came from immunoSEQ multiplex PCR; TCRdb's copy has only in-frame clones and leaves some out. The data contain around 50,000 clones, more than 80% of them singletons. V dropped 0 bases and J dropped 3 bases, with 15 bases sitting between them. From germline, CDR1 is LGHDT and CDR2 YNNKEL (reference sequence). This CDR3 spans 17 amino acids. The receptor comes from a human donor in a cohort sampled during active COVID-19. The sample consisted of peripheral blood. The chain carries TRBV3-1 (or the pseudogene TRBV3-2) and TRBJ2-4, with D maybe TRBD2 (7 bases). The DNA of the CDR3 is TGTGCCAGCAGCCAAGAGGGGGGGCCAGAGAACAAAAACATTCAGTACTTC. Translating it yields CASSQEGGPENKNIQYF.